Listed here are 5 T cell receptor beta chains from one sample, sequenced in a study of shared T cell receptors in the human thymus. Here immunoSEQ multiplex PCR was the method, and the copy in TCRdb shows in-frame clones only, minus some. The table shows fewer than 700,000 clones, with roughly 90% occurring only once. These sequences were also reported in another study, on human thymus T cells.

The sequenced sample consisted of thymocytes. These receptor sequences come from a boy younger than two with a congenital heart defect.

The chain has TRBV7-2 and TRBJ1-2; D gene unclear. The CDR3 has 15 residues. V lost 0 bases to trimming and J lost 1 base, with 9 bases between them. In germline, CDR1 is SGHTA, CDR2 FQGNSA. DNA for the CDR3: TGTGCCAGCAGCTTAGCTGGCAACAATAACTATGGCTACACCTTC. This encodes CASSLAGNNNYGYTF. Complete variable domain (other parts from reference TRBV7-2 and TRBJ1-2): GAGVSQSPSNKVTEKGKDVELRCDPISGHTALYWYRQSLGQGLEFLIYFQGNSAPDKSGLPSDRFSAERTGGSVSTLTIQRTQQEDSAVYLCASSLAGNNNYGYTFGSGTRLTVV.

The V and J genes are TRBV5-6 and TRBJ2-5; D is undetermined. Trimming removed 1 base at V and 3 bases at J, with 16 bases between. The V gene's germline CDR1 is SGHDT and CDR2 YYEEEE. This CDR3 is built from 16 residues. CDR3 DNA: TGTGCCAGCAGCTTGAGGCGTCTCCGGGTAGAAGAGACCCAGTACTTC. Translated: CASSLRRLRVEETQYF.

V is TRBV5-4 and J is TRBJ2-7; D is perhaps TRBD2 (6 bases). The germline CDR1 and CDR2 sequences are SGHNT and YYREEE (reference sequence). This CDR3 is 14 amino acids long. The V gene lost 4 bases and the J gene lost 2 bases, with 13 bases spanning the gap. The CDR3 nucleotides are TGTGCCAGCAGCGCCGGGGGAGCCCCCTACGAGCAGTACTTC. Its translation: CASSAGGAPYEQYF.

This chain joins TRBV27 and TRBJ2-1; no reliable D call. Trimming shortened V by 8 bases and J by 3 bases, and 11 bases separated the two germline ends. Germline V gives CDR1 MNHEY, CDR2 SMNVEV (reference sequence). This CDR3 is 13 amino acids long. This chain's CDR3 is CASSPWSYNEQFF. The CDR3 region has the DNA TGTGCCAGCTCGCCGTGGAGCTACAATGAGCAGTTCTTC.

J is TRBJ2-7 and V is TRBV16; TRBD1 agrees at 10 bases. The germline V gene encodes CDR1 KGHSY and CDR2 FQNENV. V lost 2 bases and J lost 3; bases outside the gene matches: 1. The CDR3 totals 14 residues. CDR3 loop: CASSQRDRGYEQYF. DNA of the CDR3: TGTGCCAGCAGCCAACGGGACAGGGGCTACGAGCAGTACTTC.